The 20 T cell receptor beta chains given below trace back to one sample, sequenced in a study of regulatory dendritic cells for organ transplantation. CFSE-labeled sorted T cells met regulatory or mature dendritic cells for four to five days. The antigens of these receptors remain unknown. Generated by immunoSEQ multiplex PCR, the TCRdb table keeps only in-frame clones and is missing some. In the table there are some 4,300 clones, roughly 70% of which are singletons. The specimen was memory CD8+ T cells from blood cultured with dendritic cells. The subset here: CD45RO+ memory T cells. All receptors come from a human donor in good health.

This clone is a singleton in its sample. The chain joins TRBV7-9 to TRBJ2-5; 8 bases map to TRBD2. In germline, CDR1 is SEHNR, CDR2 FQNEAQ (reference sequence). This CDR3 is built from 14 residues. J lost 7 bases, V lost 5 bases, and 9 bases had no gene match. CDR3 nucleotides: TGTGCCAGCAGCGAATCAACGGGGGGGCCGACCCAGTACTTC. Protein sequence: CASSESTGGPTQYF.

This clone occurred a few times. V gene TRBV5-6 combines with J gene TRBJ1-2, with D possibly matching TRBD1 (6 bases). CDR3 size: 15 residues. Deletions cut 0 bases from V and 2 bases from J, with 11 bases between. Germline V gene sequence: CDR1 SGHDT, CDR2 YYEEEE. The CDR3 DNA sequence: TGTGCCAGCAGCTTGGAGTCAGGGGCAAACTATGGCTACACCTTC. Protein sequence: CASSLESGANYGYTF.

The genes are TRBV7-3 and TRBJ2-3, with 8 bases matching TRBD2. J was trimmed by 6 bases and V by 5 bases; bases with no gene match: 10. In germline, CDR1 is SGHTA, CDR2 FQGTGA. The CDR3 extends over 15 amino acids. CDR3 sequence reads: CASSPSGGGGDTQYF. The CDR3 DNA follows: TGTGCCAGCAGCCCCAGCGGGGGCGGCGGGGATACGCAGTATTTT. Filled out from reference TRBV7-3 and TRBJ2-3, the complete variable domain reads GAGVSQTPSNKVTEKGKYVELRCDPISGHTALYWYRQSLGQGPEFLIYFQGTGAADDSGLPNDRFFAVRPEGSVSTLKIQRTERGDSAVYLCASSPSGGGGDTQYFGPGTRLTVL.

In DNA form, the CDR3 reads TGCGCCAGCAGCCTCGCCCTCTTGGGAACTGAAGCTTTCTTT. This codes for CASSLALLGTEAFF. The J gene is TRBJ1-1, the V gene TRBV4-3; no clear D gene. Germline V gene lookup returns CDR1 LGHNA and CDR2 YSLEER. The ends were cut back, 4 bases at V and 5 bases at J, with 14 bases in the middle. The CDR3 sequence is 14 residues long.

V is TRBV29-1 and J is TRBJ2-3; TRBD2 might be the D (6 bases). This CDR3 comprises 13 residues. CDR1 and CDR2 from the germline V gene are SQVTM and ANQGSEA. With 3 bases removed from V and 4 bases from J, the gap between germline ends came to 11 bases. This chain's CDR3 is CSVEGGIADTQYF. Here the CDR3 DNA reads TGCAGCGTTGAGGGGGGTATCGCAGATACGCAGTATTTT.

The chain combines TRBV27 with TRBJ1-2; 7 bases map to TRBD1. V lost 2 bases to trimming and J lost 7 bases; unmatched junction nucleotides: 7. Per the germline V gene, CDR1 is MNHEY and CDR2 is SMNVEV (reference sequence). This CDR3 contains 14 residues. DNA of the CDR3: TGTGCCAGCAGTTTAACCCCCAACAGGGGTGGCTACACCTTC. This sequence encodes CASSLTPNRGGYTF.

The chain uses TRBV7-2 and TRBJ2-3; D is uncertain. V lost 3 bases and J 2 bases, leaving 21 bases between the germline ends. The length of the CDR3 is 18 residues. Germline V gene sequence: CDR1 SGHTA, CDR2 FQGNSA. CDR3 amino acids: CASSFQDPRTQPTDTQYF. For the CDR3, the DNA is TGTGCCAGCAGCTTCCAGGACCCTCGTACCCAACCCACAGATACGCAGTATTTT.

This clone was seen a few times. The V call is TRBV10-1, the J call TRBJ2-7; D gene uncertain. In germline, CDR1 is WNHNN, CDR2 SYGVQD (reference sequence). The CDR3 sequence is 12 residues long. Trimming took 2 bases from V and 2 from J, leaving 4 bases between them. The CDR3 loop is CASSEGTYEQYF. The CDR3 coding sequence is TGCGCCAGCAGTGAGGGGACCTACGAGCAGTACTTC.

The V call is TRBV29-1, the J call TRBJ2-3; D perhaps matches TRBD2 (5 bases). Germline V gives CDR1 SQVTM, CDR2 ANQGSEA. This CDR3 is 15 amino acids long. V dropped 5 bases and J dropped 2 bases, with 17 bases sitting between them. The CDR3 is CSVLSGSSPTDTQYF. For the CDR3, the DNA is TGCAGCGTTCTGTCGGGGTCCAGCCCCACAGATACGCAGTATTTT.

The genes are TRBV9 and TRBJ2-1; D gene uncertain. The CDR3 contains 16 residues. V gave up 0 bases and J gave up 0 bases, with 10 bases separating them. Germline CDR1 is SGDLS and CDR2 is YYNGEE. Written as DNA, the CDR3 is TGTGCCAGCAGCGTAGGTCTACCGGTCTCCTACAATGAGCAGTTCTTC. The encoded protein is CASSVGLPVSYNEQFF. Full variable domain (rest looked up from reference TRBV9 and TRBJ2-1): DSGVTQTPKHLITATGQRVTLRCSPRSGDLSVYWYQQSLDQGLQFLIQYYNGEERAKGNILERFSAQQFPDLHSELNLSSLELGDSALYFCASSVGLPVSYNEQFFGPGTRLTVL.

The table lists this clone with a count of one. One junction end does not reproduce the germline sequence, and a read error may be involved. Other nucleotide sequences in the sample specify the same CDR3. The genes are TRBV7-9 and TRBJ2-1, with 9 bases aligning to TRBD2. CDR1 is SEHNR and CDR2 is FQNEAQ in the germline V gene (reference sequence). The CDR3 totals 14 residues. CDR3 amino acids: CASSLAGSYNEQFF. The DNA of the CDR3 is TGTGCCAGCAGCCTAGCGGGAAGCTACAATGAGCAGTTCTTC.

The V and J genes are TRBV4-2 and TRBJ1-1; D gene ambiguous. CDR3 length: 12 residues. CDR1 LGHNA and CDR2 YNFKEQ come from the germline V gene. The CDR3 spells CASLGKNTEAFF. As DNA, the CDR3 is TGTGCGAGCCTCGGGAAGAACACTGAAGCTTTCTTT.

The chain uses TRBV2 and TRBJ1-5; the D is unclear. In germline, CDR1 is SNHLY, CDR2 FYNNEI. This CDR3 region has 11 residues. The V and J ends lost 7 bases and 6 bases respectively, with 7 bases between them. The CDR3 is CASMTPQPQHF. The CDR3 nucleotides read TGTGCCAGCATGACCCCTCAGCCCCAGCATTTT.

The table lists this clone with a count of one. The chain couples TRBV6-9 to TRBJ2-2, with no clear D. The CDR3 sequence is 12 residues long. Germline loops: CDR1 MNHGY, CDR2 SVAAGI. The ends were cut back, 3 bases at V and 6 bases at J, with 5 bases in the middle. The CDR3 spells CASSYSAGELFF. CDR3 nucleotide sequence: TGTGCCAGCAGTTACAGCGCCGGGGAGCTGTTTTTT.

This clone was recorded once. The V call is TRBV6-5, the J call TRBJ2-3; TRBD2 agrees at 11 bases. This CDR3 spans 15 amino acids. The V segment lost 5 bases and the J segment 1 base; nucleotides outside the gene matches: 2. Germline CDR1 MNHEY, CDR2 SVGAGI. The DNA for the CDR3 is TGTGCCAGCAGTCTACTAGCGGGAGGCACAGATACGCAGTATTTT. This sequence encodes CASSLLAGGTDTQYF.

The chain recombines TRBV6-4 with TRBJ2-1; the match to TRBD2 covers 10 bases. CDR3 length: 16 amino acids. V dropped 4 bases and J dropped 1; count of bases not matched to a gene: 4. CDR1 is MRHNA, CDR2 SNTAGT, per germline. The CDR3 spells CASSGDSGGSYNEQFF. CDR3 sequence (DNA): TGTGCCAGCAGTGGGGATAGCGGGGGGTCCTACAATGAGCAGTTCTTC.

The V and J genes are TRBV4-1 and TRBJ2-7; D possibly uses TRBD1 or TRBD2 (5 bases each). The CDR3 spans 15 residues. Trimming stripped 1 base from V and 2 bases from J, with 12 bases between. The germline V gene encodes CDR1 MGHRA and CDR2 YSYEKL. The CDR3 reads CASSQVFRGPYEQYF. CDR3 nucleotides: TGCGCCAGCAGCCAAGTATTTCGGGGCCCCTACGAGCAGTACTTC.

By share of the sample, this clone is medium-sized (0.01 to 0.1%). V and J are TRBV4-3 and TRBJ2-2; 9 nucleotides line up with TRBD2. The CDR3 sequence is 16 residues long. V was clipped by 4 bases and J by 6 bases; unmatched bases: 9. Germline lookup yields CDR1 LGHNA and CDR2 YSLEER. The DNA of the CDR3 is TGCGCCAGCAGCCCACTCATGGGCGGGAGGGCCGGGGAGCTGTTTTTT. Translation: CASSPLMGGRAGELFF.

The rearrangement links TRBV7-2 to TRBJ1-1; D is perhaps TRBD1 (5 bases). Germline V gene sequence: CDR1 SGHTA, CDR2 FQGNSA. V was shortened by 5 bases and J by 12 bases, with 22 bases between the two germline ends. The length of the CDR3 is 14 residues. The CDR3 DNA reads as TGTGCCAGCAGCGCCCCTGGGCAGGGCCGCCAATCTTTCTTT. Its protein is CASSAPGQGRQSFF.

This chain links TRBV6-4 with TRBJ2-3, with TRBD1 matching over 9 bases. The V and J ends lost 3 bases and 2 bases, in that order; junction bases with no gene match: 3. Per germline, CDR1 MRHNA and CDR2 SNTAGT. The CDR3 is made up of 15 amino acids. CDR3 bases: TGTGCCAGCAGTGAGGGGGACAGGGTCACAGATACGCAGTATTTT. Protein sequence: CASSEGDRVTDTQYF.